This T cell receptor (beta chain) was observed in a study of blood T cell repertoires in COVID-19. About the study: PBMCs, B-cell-depleted T cells, or T cells were the source of the cDNA or gDNA that made up the material.

V was clipped by 5 bases and J by 1 base, with 14 bases between them. The germline V gene has CDR1 LGHNA and CDR2 YNFKEQ. The CDR3 is 16 residues long. Authors' processing steps: Quantification of nucleated cells was approximated via reference gene primer amplification. The data were produced by immunoSEQ multiplex PCR, yet TCRdb's version contains in-frame clones alone and is incomplete. V, J and clone size reflect that table, while D and trimming were determined from the DNA. The top ten clones hold approximately 0.59% of a sample with about 150,000 clones, roughly nine tenths of them seen once. This sequence was found in a man in his fifties or sixties with acute or convalescent COVID-19. This chain connects TRBV4-2 to TRBJ1-4, with a possible D match to TRBD1 (6 bases). Sequences were obtained from peripheral blood. The CDR3 DNA sequence: TGTGCCAGCAGCACACAGGGAATGGGAACTAATGAAAAACTGTTTTTT. It yields the protein CASSTQGMGTNEKLFF.